The rows below give T cell receptor beta chains drawn from one sample of a study of T-cell reconstitution after alpha-beta-depleted transplantation in children. TCRdb reprocessed the PCR reads via MiXCR and lists one record per CDR3 protein. This sample has roughly 500,000 distinct CDR3 sequences, with approximately 20% found just once. Here the sequenced sample was PBMCs from the stem cell graft donor, taken from the stem cell graft. All receptors derive from a human donor who donated a stem cell graft to a child with acute lymphoblastic leukemia. Each CDR3 is given with its conserved first and last residue. D genes are given only for firm matches. For some rows the clone size is stated as once, few or many, or as a class when expanded; others skip it.

TRBV27	TRBJ1-4	-	-	CASSPSQGLYREKLDEKLFF	TGTGCCAGCAGCCCCTCTCAGGGTCTCTACAGGGAAAAGCTGGATGAAAAACTGTTTTTT
TRBV29-1	TRBJ2-1	few	TRBD2	CSANSASGIYNEQFF	TGCAGCGCCAATTCGGCTAGCGGAATTTACAATGAGCAGTTCTTC
TRBV6-1	TRBJ1-1	-	-	CASRDSGPNTEAFF	TGTGCCAGCCGGGACTCCGGCCCGAACACTGAAGCTTTCTTT
TRBV20-1	TRBJ1-2	-	-	CSARDLRKSFGEANYGYTF	TGCAGTGCTAGAGATTTGAGAAAATCGTTCGGGGAGGCTAACTATGGCTACACCTTC
TRBV6-5	TRBJ2-7	few	TRBD2	CASSYSGLAGGFYEQYF	TGTGCCAGCAGTTACTCGGGACTAGCGGGAGGCTTCTACGAGCAGTACTTC
TRBV4-1	TRBJ1-1	-	-	CASSRPQGLGNTEAFF	TGCGCCAGCAGCCGGCCCCAGGGGTTGGGGAACACTGAAGCTTTCTTT
TRBV7-2	TRBJ2-1	few	TRBD2	CASSATSGRAFSGEQFF	TGTGCCAGCAGCGCGACTAGCGGGAGGGCCTTTTCGGGTGAGCAGTTCTTC
TRBV5-1	TRBJ2-2	-	-	CASSFGQINTGELFF	TGCGCCAGCAGCTTCGGACAGATTAACACCGGGGAGCTGTTTTTT
TRBV4-1	TRBJ2-7	few	TRBD2	CASSQDPSGRFYEQYF	TGCGCCAGCAGCCAAGATCCCAGCGGGAGATTCTACGAGCAGTACTTC
TRBV7-3	TRBJ2-1	many	-	CASGSYNEQFF	TGTGCCAGCGGGAGTTACAATGAGCAGTTCTTC
TRBV13	TRBJ2-1	-	-	CASSSRLFCNEQFF	TGTGCCAGCAGCTCCAGGCTCTTTTGCAATGAGCAGTTCTTC
TRBV6-1	TRBJ1-5	-	-	CASRGETYSNQPQHF	TGTGCCAGCAGAGGAGAAACCTATAGCAATCAGCCCCAGCATTTT
TRBV10-3	TRBJ2-7	many	TRBD2	CAMSGSGSYEQYF	TGTGCCATGAGCGGGAGTGGGTCCTACGAGCAGTACTTC
TRBV12-3/TRBV12-4	TRBJ1-2	few	-	CASRDLDRPYGYTF	TGTGCCAGCAGGGACCTCGACAGGCCCTATGGCTACACCTTC
TRBV27	TRBJ2-2	many	-	CASSFLGELFF	TGTGCCAGCAGTTTTCTCGGGGAGCTGTTTTTT
TRBV6-5	TRBJ1-1	-	-	CASSYSPGKNTEAFF	TGTGCCAGCAGTTACTCCCCCGGAAAGAACACTGAAGCTTTCTTT
TRBV25-1	TRBJ2-3	-	TRBD2	CASSEKRTSDDTQYF	TGTGCCAGCAGTGAAAAAAGGACTAGCGATGATACGCAGTATTTT
TRBV20-1	TRBJ1-4	-	-	CSARDLGQTDRKLFF	TGCAGTGCTAGAGATCTAGGGCAAACGGATCGGAAACTGTTTTTT
TRBV12-3/TRBV12-4	TRBJ1-1	-	TRBD1	CASSPQGAGAFF	TGTGCCAGCAGTCCACAGGGGGCAGGAGCTTTCTTT
TRBV20-1	TRBJ2-1	few	-	CSAKPGISYNEQFF	TGCAGTGCTAAGCCAGGGATCTCCTACAATGAGCAGTTCTTC
TRBV29-1	TRBJ2-7	few	TRBD2	CSVGAGGMYEQYF	TGCAGCGTTGGTGCGGGGGGGATGTACGAGCAGTACTTC
TRBV3-1	TRBJ2-1	-	-	CASCSDYSYNNEQFF	TGTGCCAGCTGCTCTGACTACTCCTATAACAATGAGCAGTTCTTC
TRBV20-1	TRBJ2-3	-	TRBD2	CSASQYDRGSYTQYF	TGCAGTGCTTCCCAATACGATCGCGGGAGTTATACGCAGTATTTT
TRBV19	TRBJ2-1	few	-	CASSIDLIIFDEQFF	TGTGCCAGTAGTATAGATCTTATAATATTCGATGAGCAGTTCTTC
TRBV29-1	TRBJ2-2	-	-	CSFMGGGPNTGELFF	TGCAGCTTCATGGGGGGCGGACCGAACACCGGGGAGCTGTTTTTT
TRBV12-3/TRBV12-4	TRBJ1-1	many	-	CATMGTFATFF	TGTGCCACCATGGGCACATTCGCGACTTTCTTT
TRBV7-9	TRBJ2-5	many	-	CASRGQQETQYF	TGTGCCAGCCGTGGGCAGCAAGAGACCCAGTACTTC
TRBV4-1	TRBJ2-7	-	-	CASSHDKISYEQYF	TGCGCCAGCAGCCATGACAAGATCTCCTACGAGCAGTACTTC
TRBV5-1	TRBJ1-3	few	-	CASSDGDGPNTIYF	TGCGCCAGCAGCGACGGCGATGGGCCAAACACCATATATTTT
TRBV7-9	TRBJ2-1	-	-	CASRVVGHSDEQFF	TGTGCCAGCAGAGTAGTGGGACACAGCGATGAGCAGTTCTTC
TRBV2	TRBJ2-7	-	-	CASSAGSLYEQYF	TGTGCCAGCAGTGCCGGGAGTCTCTACGAGCAGTACTTC
TRBV11-2	TRBJ1-1	-	-	CASSWDPPSAEAFF	TGTGCCAGCAGCTGGGACCCACCCTCGGCTGAAGCTTTCTTT
TRBV5-1	TRBJ2-5	many	-	CASSLRQGGIETQYF	TGCGCCAGCAGCTTGAGGCAGGGAGGAATTGAGACCCAGTACTTC
TRBV12-3/TRBV12-4	TRBJ1-2	few	-	CASTPGSGGKGYTF	TGTGCCAGCACCCCGGGAAGTGGAGGCAAAGGCTACACCTTC
TRBV5-1	TRBJ2-2	-	TRBD1	CASHVLPGQGVLTNTGELFF	TGCGCCAGTCACGTACTCCCGGGACAGGGGGTCCTAACGAACACCGGGGAGCTGTTTTTT
TRBV4-1	TRBJ2-5	many	-	CASSQDPRTKTQYF	TGCGCCAGCAGCCAAGATCCAAGGACAAAGACCCAGTACTTC
TRBV19	TRBJ1-6	-	-	CASSSGSLYNSPLHF	TGTGCCAGTAGCTCCGGGAGCCTCTATAATTCACCCCTCCACTTT
TRBV5-1	TRBJ2-7	-	-	CASSLASSGYYEQYF	TGCGCCAGCAGCTTGGCCTCTTCAGGATACTACGAGCAGTACTTC
TRBV5-1	TRBJ2-2	few	-	CASSLERYTGELFF	TGCGCCAGCAGCTTGGAGCGGTACACCGGGGAGCTGTTTTTT
TRBV27	TRBJ1-2	-	TRBD1	CASRATGDANYGYTF	TGTGCCAGCAGGGCCACAGGGGACGCTAACTATGGCTACACCTTC
TRBV7-3	TRBJ1-1	few	-	CASSLYRSNTEAFF	TGTGCCAGCAGCTTGTACAGGTCGAACACTGAAGCTTTCTTT